This TCR beta chain derives from a study of blood T cell repertoires in COVID-19. Using immunoSEQ multiplex PCR, the repertoire was profiled, and TCRdb retains in-frame clones only, with some absent. The table lists fewer than 300,000 clones, around 83% of them singletons. This CDR3 has 15 amino acids. V trimming: 3 bases; J trimming: 8 bases; junction bases outside the gene matches: 12. Germline assignment: CDR1 LNHDA and CDR2 SQIVND (reference sequence). The table lists this clone with a count of one. Sequencing was performed on PBMCs or T cells enriched from blood (not recorded which). The receptor comes from a man aged 40-49 years who had been exposed to COVID-19. The chain combines TRBV19 with TRBJ1-2, with 7 positions matching TRBD1. The DNA for the CDR3 is TGTGCCAGTAGTATCCTCGGACAGGCCATTGGAGGCTACACCTTC. Translated, it gives CASSILGQAIGGYTF. Supplemented by reference TRBV19 and TRBJ1-2, the full variable domain reads DGGITQSPKYLFRKEGQNVTLSCEQNLNHDAMYWYRQDPGQGLRLIYYSQIVNDFQKGDIAEGYSVSREKKESFPLTVTSAQKNPTAFYLCASSILGQAIGGYTFGSGTRLTVV.